This TCR beta chain was captured by sequencing in a study of graft-versus-host responses after intestinal transplantation. Study observations and caveats: GvH clones turned up in recipient marrow; some had shown up first in ileum or blood.

In its sample, this clone was seen once. Its antigen remains unidentified. Sequencing was performed with immunoSEQ multiplex PCR; in TCRdb, only in-frame clones are kept and a portion is missing. In the table there are about 130,000 clones, around 90% of which are singletons. Trimming shortened V by 8 bases and J by 5 bases, and 12 bases separated the two germline ends. This CDR3 spans 12 amino acids. CDR1 is MNHNS, CDR2 SASEGT, per germline. The TCR comes from a human donor who received an intestinal transplant. This material consisted of unstimulated CD4+ T cells sorted from spleen or lymph node cells, taken before intestinal transplant. This chain joins TRBV6-1 and TRBJ1-2; unclear D gene. CDR3: CASRNSAYGYTF. As DNA, the CDR3 is TGTGCCAGCCGAAACAGTGCGTATGGCTACACCTTC.